Here is one TCR beta chain with its context. The antigen is unknown. The PCR had 60 Vbeta and 13 Jbeta primers. Per the authors' pipeline: A follow-up analysis tallied tens of millions of unique TCR beta chains, roughly 11 million shared. Sequenced by immunoSEQ multiplex PCR; TCRdb stores in-frame clones only, minus some. The V and J calls and the clone size are those of that table, but D and trimming were determined from the DNA. The top ten clones hold approximately 8.4% of a sample with a few hundred thousand clones, about 80% of them seen once. The data originate from a study of cytomegalovirus exposure and HLA in healthy donors. Study observations and caveats: HLA restriction was apparent for most CMV-associated TCR beta chains in a later analysis. Researchers reported that a few CMV-associated chains were confirmed in vitro as CMV antigen-specific. Overall, 164 TCR beta chains were annotated as cytomegalovirus-associated.

The source material was PBMCs. The source is a woman aged 55-70 years in good health and CMV-seropositive.

The CDR3 DNA is TGTGCCATCAGTGAGGAGGCCGACCCTAACTATGGCTACACCTTC. Protein product: CAISEEADPNYGYTF. The rearrangement joins TRBV10-3 to TRBJ1-2; D gene uncertain. V shed 2 bases and J shed 0 bases, with 10 bases lying between them. The CDR3 length is 15 residues. Germline V CDR1 and CDR2: ENHRY, SYGVKD.